These T cell receptor beta chains were read from a single sample in a study of T cell responses to AZD1222 COVID-19 vaccine. Assay: immunoSEQ multiplex PCR; the TCRdb copy retains only in-frame clones and omits some. The sample consists of some 150,000 clones, around nine tenths of them appearing once. This material consisted of peripheral blood, taken 28 days after the second AZD1222 dose. These receptors were collected from an adult who received the AZD1222 COVID-19 vaccine. The CDR3 runs from the conserved cysteine through the conserved F or W. Each record gives: clone size, J gene, V gene, D gene, CDR3 protein, CDR3 DNA. A D gene is named only where the DNA matches it firmly. The size entry is marked missing in some rows and otherwise reads once, few, many or a size class.

size: many
J: TRBJ2-7
V: TRBV4-1
D: TRBD1
CDR3: CASSQEGQGLLQYF
DNA: TGCGCCAGCAGCCAAGAGGGACAGGGGTTGTTGCAGTACTTC

size: NA
J: TRBJ2-1
V: TRBV30
D: TRBD2
CDR3: CAWTPQGLAGVNEQFF
DNA: TGTGCCTGGACCCCACAGGGACTAGCGGGGGTAAATGAGCAGTTCTTC

size: NA
J: TRBJ2-7
V: TRBV24-1
D: NA
CDR3: CATSAKQGGEQYF
DNA: TGTGCCACCAGTGCAAAACAGGGAGGGGAGCAGTACTTC

size: NA
J: TRBJ1-4
V: TRBV12-3/TRBV12-4
D: NA
CDR3: CASSDRINEKLFF
DNA: TGTGCCAGCAGCGACAGGATCAATGAAAAACTGTTTTTT

size: NA
J: TRBJ1-2
V: TRBV12-2
D: NA
CDR3: CASRLVGDLHFGYTF
DNA: TGTGCAAGTCGCTTAGTAGGAGACCTCCATTTTGGCTACACCTTC

size: NA
J: TRBJ1-2
V: TRBV2
D: NA
CDR3: CASRGGSYGYTF
DNA: TGTGCCAGCAGGGGGGGATCCTATGGCTACACCTTC

size: NA
J: TRBJ1-2
V: TRBV29-1
D: NA
CDR3: CSVSWAGGYTF
DNA: TGCAGCGTTAGCTGGGCCGGGGGCTACACCTTC

size: NA
J: TRBJ1-2
V: TRBV30
D: NA
CDR3: CAWSVSLGTNYGYTF
DNA: TGTGCCTGGAGTGTCTCTCTGGGGACAAACTATGGCTACACCTTC

size: few
J: TRBJ1-5
V: TRBV27
D: TRBD1
CDR3: CASSFQGAHQPQHF
DNA: TGTGCCAGCAGTTTCCAGGGGGCGCATCAGCCCCAGCATTTT

size: NA
J: TRBJ2-7
V: TRBV2
D: TRBD2
CDR3: CARGLAGAGYGEQYF
DNA: TGTGCCAGGGGACTAGCGGGAGCAGGGTATGGCGAGCAGTACTTC

size: NA
J: TRBJ2-2
V: TRBV2
D: NA
CDR3: CASKWLDTGELFF
DNA: TGTGCCAGCAAGTGGTTGGACACCGGGGAGCTGTTTTTT

size: NA
J: TRBJ2-1
V: TRBV10-3
D: TRBD2
CDR3: CAISVLAGAYNEQFF
DNA: TGTGCCATCAGTGTCCTAGCGGGAGCTTACAATGAGCAGTTCTTC

size: NA
J: TRBJ1-5
V: TRBV12-5
D: NA
CDR3: CASGTDGPQHF
DNA: TGTGCTAGTGGCACCGACGGTCCCCAGCATTTT

size: NA
J: TRBJ2-3
V: TRBV5-7
D: NA
CDR3: CASSLAAPRNTDTQYF
DNA: TGTGCCAGCAGCTTGGCGGCACCTCGCAACACAGATACGCAGTATTTT

size: NA
J: TRBJ2-5
V: TRBV7-9
D: TRBD2
CDR3: CASSLGVREGLETQYF
DNA: TGTGCCAGCAGTCTAGGGGTTAGGGAGGGTCTGGAGACCCAGTACTTC

size: NA
J: TRBJ1-2
V: TRBV28
D: NA
CDR3: CASSLSDPVNSYTF
DNA: TGTGCCAGCAGTTTATCGGACCCGGTCAACTCCTACACCTTC

size: NA
J: TRBJ1-2
V: TRBV7-2
D: NA
CDR3: CASSPAGTYGYTF
DNA: TGTGCCAGCAGCCCCGCAGGGACGTATGGCTACACCTTC

size: once
J: TRBJ1-2
V: TRBV6-4
D: NA
CDR3: CASSDEVEFLQVNYGYTF
DNA: TGTGCCAGCAGTGATGAGGTTGAGTTTCTACAGGTCAACTATGGCTACACCTTC

size: NA
J: TRBJ1-4
V: TRBV4-2
D: NA
CDR3: CASSQGAPLGNEKLFF
DNA: TGTGCCAGCAGCCAAGGGGCCCCCCTCGGCAATGAAAAACTGTTTTTT

size: NA
J: TRBJ2-1
V: TRBV28
D: NA
CDR3: CASSLGGRAVF
DNA: TGTGCCAGCAGTTTAGGCGGCCGGGCTGTCTTC

size: few
J: TRBJ2-1
V: TRBV10-3
D: NA
CDR3: CAISVGEPYNEQFF
DNA: TGTGCCATCAGTGTAGGGGAACCCTACAATGAGCAGTTCTTC

size: NA
J: TRBJ2-2
V: TRBV7-9
D: NA
CDR3: CASSTDTGTRELFF
DNA: TGTGCCAGCAGCACCGATACGGGGACCAGGGAGCTGTTTTTT

size: NA
J: TRBJ1-5
V: TRBV6-1
D: NA
CDR3: CASSEVVTGNNQPQHF
DNA: TGTGCCAGCAGTGAAGTTGTGACGGGAAATAATCAGCCCCAGCATTTT

size: NA
J: TRBJ1-1
V: TRBV10-2
D: NA
CDR3: CASSMGGTEAFF
DNA: TGCGCCAGCAGTATGGGGGGGACTGAAGCTTTCTTT

size: NA
J: TRBJ1-4
V: TRBV7-2
D: TRBD1
CDR3: CASSWWTGNHEKLFF
DNA: TGTGCCAGCAGCTGGTGGACAGGAAATCACGAAAAACTGTTTTTT

size: NA
J: TRBJ1-2
V: TRBV7-2
D: NA
CDR3: CASSFYLGVGGNYGYTF
DNA: TGTGCCAGCAGCTTTTATCTGGGGGTAGGAGGAAACTATGGCTACACCTTC

size: NA
J: TRBJ2-3
V: TRBV13
D: NA
CDR3: CASSFRVTDTQYF
DNA: TGTGCCAGCAGCTTCCGGGTCACAGATACGCAGTATTTT

size: once
J: TRBJ1-5
V: TRBV2
D: NA
CDR3: CASDPQGQFNQPQHF
DNA: TGTGCCAGCGATCCACAGGGACAATTCAATCAGCCCCAGCATTTT

size: once
J: TRBJ1-3
V: TRBV19
D: NA
CDR3: CASSWVADSGNTIYF
DNA: TGTGCCAGTAGTTGGGTGGCTGACTCTGGAAACACCATATATTTT

size: once
J: TRBJ1-4
V: TRBV27
D: NA
CDR3: CASSRYAGPINEKLFF
DNA: TGTGCCAGCAGTCGATACGCCGGGCCTATTAATGAAAAACTGTTTTTT

size: NA
J: TRBJ2-2
V: TRBV2
D: NA
CDR3: CASSVSMARDTGELFF
DNA: TGTGCCAGCAGTGTTAGTATGGCTCGAGACACCGGGGAGCTGTTTTTT

size: NA
J: TRBJ2-7
V: TRBV28
D: TRBD1
CDR3: CASRPGKRDRVYEQYF
DNA: TGTGCCAGCAGACCTGGTAAGCGGGACAGGGTCTACGAGCAGTACTTC

size: NA
J: TRBJ1-4
V: TRBV11-2
D: NA
CDR3: CASSNYGTGVGATNEKLFF
DNA: TGTGCCAGCAGCAACTATGGGACCGGTGTGGGTGCAACTAATGAAAAACTGTTTTTT

size: NA
J: TRBJ1-1
V: TRBV6-5
D: NA
CDR3: CASTEYEEAFF
DNA: TGTGCCAGCACCGAATACGAAGAAGCTTTCTTT

size: once
J: TRBJ1-5
V: TRBV29-1
D: NA
CDR3: CSAKSSNQPQHF
DNA: TGCAGCGCGAAGAGTAGCAATCAGCCCCAGCATTTT

size: NA
J: TRBJ2-7
V: TRBV6-5
D: TRBD2
CDR3: CASRAGGFYEQYF
DNA: TGTGCCAGCAGGGCGGGAGGATTCTACGAGCAGTACTTC

size: NA
J: TRBJ2-7
V: TRBV5-1
D: TRBD1
CDR3: CASSLQGQGYEQYF
DNA: TGCGCCAGCAGCTTGCAGGGACAGGGCTACGAGCAGTACTTC

size: NA
J: TRBJ2-1
V: TRBV12-3/TRBV12-4
D: NA
CDR3: CASLSSYNEQFF
DNA: TGTGCCAGCCTTAGCTCCTACAATGAGCAGTTCTTC

size: NA
J: TRBJ2-1
V: TRBV20-1
D: NA
CDR3: CSARDLDEQFF
DNA: TGCAGTGCTAGGGACCTAGATGAGCAGTTCTTC

size: NA
J: TRBJ2-1
V: TRBV19
D: NA
CDR3: CASRSGAHEQFF
DNA: TGTGCCAGTAGGTCTGGGGCACATGAGCAGTTCTTC

size: NA
J: TRBJ2-7
V: TRBV12-3/TRBV12-4
D: NA
CDR3: CASSAGVSYEQYF
DNA: TGTGCCAGCAGCGCCGGAGTTTCCTACGAGCAGTACTTC

size: NA
J: TRBJ2-2
V: TRBV3-1/TRBV3-2
D: NA
CDR3: CASSDEGGTGELFF
DNA: TGTGCCAGCAGCGACGAGGGGGGCACCGGGGAGCTGTTTTTT

size: NA
J: TRBJ2-1
V: TRBV19
D: NA
CDR3: CASRDSSYNEQFF
DNA: TGTGCCAGTAGAGATAGCTCCTACAATGAGCAGTTCTTC

size: NA
J: TRBJ2-2
V: TRBV2
D: NA
CDR3: CASSDQRTTGELFF
DNA: TGTGCCAGCAGTGACCAGCGGACCACCGGGGAGCTGTTTTTT

size: NA
J: TRBJ2-2
V: TRBV19
D: NA
CDR3: CASSPSSWTGELFF
DNA: TGTGCCAGTAGTCCTTCATCGTGGACCGGGGAGCTGTTTTTT

size: NA
J: TRBJ1-6
V: TRBV28
D: NA
CDR3: CAGSQGLWSPLHF
DNA: TGTGCCGGTTCGCAGGGGCTGTGGTCACCCCTCCACTTT

size: NA
J: TRBJ1-2
V: TRBV19
D: TRBD1
CDR3: CASSAEYRGGENTF
DNA: TGTGCCAGTAGTGCTGAGTACAGGGGAGGTGAAAACACCTTC